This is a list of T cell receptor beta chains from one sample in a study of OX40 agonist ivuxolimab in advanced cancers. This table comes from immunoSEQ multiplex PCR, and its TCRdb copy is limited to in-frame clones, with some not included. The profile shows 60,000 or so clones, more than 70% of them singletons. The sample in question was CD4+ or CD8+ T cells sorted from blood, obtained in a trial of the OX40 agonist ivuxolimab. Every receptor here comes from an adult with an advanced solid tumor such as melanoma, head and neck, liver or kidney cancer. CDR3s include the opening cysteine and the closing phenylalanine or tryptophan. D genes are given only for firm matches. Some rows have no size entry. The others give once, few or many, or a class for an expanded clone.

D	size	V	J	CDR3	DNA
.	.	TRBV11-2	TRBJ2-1	CASSLGRTQYNEQFF	TGTGCCAGCAGCTTAGGGCGGACGCAATACAATGAGCAGTTCTTC
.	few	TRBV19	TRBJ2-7	CASSIGGGYEQYF	TGTGCCAGTAGTATAGGGGGCGGCTACGAGCAGTACTTC
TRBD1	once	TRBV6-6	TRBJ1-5	CASSLTGERNQPQHF	TGTGCCAGCAGCCTAACAGGGGAGCGCAATCAGCCCCAGCATTTT
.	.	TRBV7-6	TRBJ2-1	CASSLVVGSSYNEQFF	TGTGCCAGCAGCTTAGTGGTGGGGAGCTCCTACAATGAGCAGTTCTTC
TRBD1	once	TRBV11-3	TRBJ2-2	CASSLEGGLLGGELFF	TGTGCCAGCAGCTTAGAAGGGGGCCTTCTGGGCGGGGAGCTGTTTTTT
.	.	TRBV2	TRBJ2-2	CASRRAPNTGELFF	TGTGCCAGCCGGCGGGCGCCGAACACCGGGGAGCTGTTTTTT
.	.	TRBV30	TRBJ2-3	CAWSVPDTQYF	TGTGCCTGGAGTGTACCTGATACGCAGTATTTT
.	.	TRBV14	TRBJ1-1	CASSLGRNTEAFF	TGTGCCAGCAGCCTGGGACGAAACACTGAAGCTTTCTTT
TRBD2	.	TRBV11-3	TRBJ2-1	CASSGLAGEQFF	TGTGCCAGCAGCGGACTAGCGGGAGAGCAGTTCTTC
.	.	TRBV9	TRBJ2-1	CASSFTPSRLNEQFF	TGTGCCAGCAGCTTCACCCCCAGTCGGCTCAATGAGCAGTTCTTC
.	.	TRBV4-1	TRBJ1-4	CASRRTGLGNEKLFF	TGCGCCAGCCGCCGGACGGGTCTGGGGAATGAAAAACTGTTTTTT
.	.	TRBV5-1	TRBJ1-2	CASSSSFNYGYTF	TGCGCCAGCAGCTCCTCCTTTAACTATGGCTACACCTTC
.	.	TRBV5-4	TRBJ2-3	CASSSALSRTTDTQYF	TGTGCCAGCAGCTCTGCTCTATCGAGAACCACAGATACGCAGTATTTT
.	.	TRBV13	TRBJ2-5	CASSRQTQETQYF	TGTGCCAGCAGCCGACAGACCCAAGAGACCCAGTACTTC
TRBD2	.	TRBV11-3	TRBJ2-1	CASSRTSGWYNEQFF	TGTGCCAGCAGCAGGACTAGCGGATGGTACAATGAGCAGTTCTTC
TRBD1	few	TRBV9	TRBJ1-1	CASSAGQATEAFF	TGTGCCAGCAGCGCTGGACAGGCCACTGAAGCTTTCTTT
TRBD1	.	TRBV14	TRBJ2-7	CASSRTTGATYEQYF	TGTGCCAGCAGCCGAACCACAGGGGCTACCTACGAGCAGTACTTC
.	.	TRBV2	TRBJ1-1	CASSAESLGTEAFF	TGTGCCAGCAGTGCGGAGAGCCTCGGGACTGAAGCTTTCTTT
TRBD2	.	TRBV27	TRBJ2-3	CASSFLAGGTDTQYF	TGTGCCAGCAGTTTCCTAGCGGGGGGAACAGATACGCAGTATTTT
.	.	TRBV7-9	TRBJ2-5	CASSLRGPIGRVVQETQYF	TGTGCCAGCAGCCTCAGGGGCCCAATAGGTAGAGTGGTCCAAGAGACCCAGTACTTC
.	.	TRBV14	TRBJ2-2	CASSPWNTGELFF	TGTGCCAGCAGCCCCTGGAACACCGGGGAGCTGTTTTTT
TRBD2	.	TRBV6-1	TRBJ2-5	CASSEGSSGQETQYF	TGTGCCAGCAGTGAGGGATCTAGCGGGCAAGAGACCCAGTACTTC
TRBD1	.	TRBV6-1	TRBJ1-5	CASSEATGVSNQPQHF	TGTGCCAGCAGTGAAGCCACAGGGGTTAGCAATCAGCCCCAGCATTTT
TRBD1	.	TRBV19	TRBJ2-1	CASSRGQIYNEQFF	TGTGCCAGTAGTAGGGGACAGATCTACAATGAGCAGTTCTTC
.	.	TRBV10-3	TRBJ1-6	CAIRPGTQINSPLHF	TGTGCCATCAGACCCGGGACACAGATTAATTCACCCCTCCACTTT
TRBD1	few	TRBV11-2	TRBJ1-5	CASSLAGQDRNQPQHF	TGTGCCAGCAGCTTAGCGGGACAGGACCGCAATCAGCCCCAGCATTTT
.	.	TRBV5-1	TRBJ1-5	CASSLSGISNQPQHF	TGCGCCAGCAGCTTGAGTGGGATCAGCAATCAGCCCCAGCATTTT
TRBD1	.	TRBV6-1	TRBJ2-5	CASSGQGQETQYF	TGTGCCAGCAGTGGACAGGGCCAAGAGACCCAGTACTTC
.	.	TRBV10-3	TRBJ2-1	CAISAKQGPANEQFF	TGTGCCATCAGTGCCAAACAGGGTCCAGCCAATGAGCAGTTCTTC
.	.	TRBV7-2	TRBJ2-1	CASSKFVGGRGNEQFF	TGTGCCAGCAGCAAATTTGTTGGAGGCAGGGGAAATGAGCAGTTCTTC
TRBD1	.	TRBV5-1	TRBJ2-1	CASSWTGGSYNEQFF	TGCGCCAGCAGCTGGACAGGGGGCAGCTACAATGAGCAGTTCTTC
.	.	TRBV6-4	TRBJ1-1	CASSDSGAGDTEAFF	TGTGCCAGCAGTGACTCTGGGGCGGGGGACACTGAAGCTTTCTTT
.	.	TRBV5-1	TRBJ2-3	CASSLAGNTDTQYF	TGCGCCAGCAGCTTGGCGGGGAACACAGATACGCAGTATTTT
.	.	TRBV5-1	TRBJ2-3	CASSLGSLLTDTQYF	TGCGCCAGCAGCTTGGGCAGCTTACTCACAGATACGCAGTATTTT
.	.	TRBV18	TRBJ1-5	CASSPRQISNQPQHF	TGTGCCAGCTCACCAAGACAAATTAGCAATCAGCCCCAGCATTTT
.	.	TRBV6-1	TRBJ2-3	CASSVPVGRGDTQYF	TGTGCCAGCAGTGTTCCGGTGGGGCGCGGAGATACGCAGTATTTT
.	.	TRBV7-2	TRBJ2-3	CASSSDYLTDTQYF	TGTGCCAGCAGCTCCGACTACCTCACAGATACGCAGTATTTT